The T cell receptor beta chain under discussion was sequenced for a study of blood T cell repertoires in COVID-19 (dated by TCRdb to the early 2020s). Some background on the complete study: The collaborator samples originated in the United States, Italy and Spain and spanned the acute and convalescent phases of COVID-19. The prospective study material was composed of cDNA or gDNA derived from T cells, B-cell-depleted T cells, or PBMCs. Deeply sampled blood TCRbeta repertoires from subjects exposed to, actively infected with, or recovered from COVID-19 were included in the dataset. The repertoires were released in a freely available public database meant as a resource for research on the immune response to SARS-CoV-2. Samples were obtained from the ongoing ImmuneRACE study (first 160 participants) and from some 1,300 subjects provided by 6 global collaborators. The sample metadata nearly always contained a de-identified subject ID, COVID-19 status, age in years and sex. Where HLA class I and class II types were available, the types were taken from metadata supplied by the sample provider, not from assay-based typing. The research as a whole found: Clinical and demographic metadata were provided uncurated, with the amount varying by source and participant.

Collaborating institutions collected whole blood in K2EDTA tubes following their own protocols. For TCRbeta analysis, collaborators shipped samples as frozen whole blood, isolated PBMCs, or DNA extracted from either of those sample types. TCRbeta CDR3 regions were amplified from genomic DNA using the immunoSEQ Assay, a bias-controlled multiplex PCR. On the authors' methods: Within the assay, amplification of reference gene primers was used to estimate how many nucleated cells each sample contained. To quantify the absolute abundance of each unique TCRbeta CDR3 rearrangement, sequence reads were collapsed and filtered. Productive Simpson clonality was computed per sample as the square root of Simpson's diversity index over productive rearrangements. TCRdb retrieved this table from immuneACCESS and kept in-frame rearrangements only. Not all clones are present; in checked studies, unresolved V genes account for under half, and no reason is known for the remainder. Clone size and the V and J calls come from that table; the DNA yielded D and trimming. The sample table records 85,000 to 100,000 clones; about 86% of these occur just once. The ten largest clones represent 10% to 15% of the sample.

Notes on this clone: It has no known antigen specificity. The input lacks base qualities; no much larger clone sits a single base away.

The TCR originated in an older woman in a cohort sampled during active or convalescent COVID-19. Sequencing was done on a sample of peripheral blood.

The CDR3 corresponds to CASSLEGAGYGYTF. The bases read TGTGCCAGCAGCTTGGAAGGGGCCGGCTATGGCTACACCTTC. The rearranged chain carries TRBV5-4 and TRBJ1-2, with a tentative D gene TRBD1 over 5 matching bases. V was cut back by 0 bases and J by 4 bases, leaving a gap of 10 bases between them. As encoded in the germline V gene (reference sequence), CDR1 is SGHNT while CDR2 is YYREEE. Reading from cysteine to phenylalanine, the CDR3 counts 14 amino acids. Only the CDR3 DNA stays, 42 bases, in frame from base 1.